The 10 T cell receptor beta chains given below trace back to one sample, sequenced in a study of blood T cell repertoires in COVID-19 (dated by TCRdb to between 2020 and 2021). The library was made by the immunoSEQ multiplex PCR assay. TCRdb took over this immuneACCESS table, retaining in-frame rearrangements with V and J assigned. Such tables are incomplete; in checked studies, under half of the missing clones stem from an unresolved V gene, and the remainder is unexplained. This sample lists 88,000 or so clones; more than 70% were detected once. Roughly 2.3% of the sample goes to the ten largest clones. The sample consisted of peripheral blood. The receptors originated from a man aged 45 to 65 with acute or convalescent COVID-19.

This clone was recorded a few times. The rearrangement links TRBV4-1 to TRBJ1-2; no clear D gene. The CDR3 is 14 residues long. Trimming left V 0 bases short and J 4 bases short, with 9 bases between. Germline lookup yields CDR1 MGHRA and CDR2 YSYEKL. The CDR3 DNA sequence: TGCGCCAGCAGCCAAGAGGGCTTTTCCTATGGCTACACCTTC. Amino acid sequence: CASSQEGFSYGYTF.

This rearrangement joins TRBV19 to TRBJ2-3; D is perhaps TRBD2 (5 bases). The germline gives CDR1 LNHDA, CDR2 SQIVND (reference sequence). This CDR3 has 12 residues. The germline V and J ends were trimmed by 5 bases and 6 bases, with 9 bases remaining between them. This CDR3 reads CASSLREDTQYF. CDR3 coding DNA: TGTGCCAGTAGTTTGAGGGAGGATACGCAGTATTTT.

The rearrangement joins TRBV25-1 to TRBJ2-3; 8 positions match TRBD2. The germline gives CDR1 MGHDK, CDR2 SYGVNS. The CDR3 covers 14 residues. V lost 6 bases to trimming and J lost 6 bases; unmatched junction nucleotides: 8. This CDR3 reads CASSLGGAVDTQYF. CDR3 coding DNA: TGTGCCAGCAGCCTCGGGGGGGCGGTGGATACGCAGTATTTT.

Here the CDR3 reads CASSFAGGGGSPLHF. The CDR3, as DNA: TGTGCCAGCAGCTTTGCGGGAGGTGGTGGTTCACCCCTCCACTTT. The chain combines TRBV7-2 with TRBJ1-6, with unresolved D. This CDR3 comprises 15 residues. Germline V gene lookup returns CDR1 SGHTA and CDR2 FQGNSA. Deletions cut 3 bases from V and 9 bases from J, with 15 bases between.

This clone turned up a few times. This sequence joins TRBV5-1 and TRBJ2-2, with 10 bases identical to TRBD1. There are 15 residues in the CDR3. Germline V gene data show CDR1 as SGHRS and CDR2 as YFSETQ. The V gene end was trimmed by 3 bases and the J gene end by 8 bases; junction bases not matched to a gene: 7. The DNA for the CDR3 is TGCGCCAGCAGCTCCGGACAGGGGGAGTTAGGGGAGCTGTTTTTT. Translated: CASSSGQGELGELFF.

This chain links TRBV10-2 with TRBJ2-3; 14 nucleotides line up with TRBD2. The CDR3 totals 21 residues. CDR1 and CDR2 from the germline V gene are WSHSY and SAAADI. V lost 0 bases to trimming and J lost 9 bases; unmatched junction nucleotides: 20. The CDR3 DNA is TGCGCCAGCAGTGAGTCGATTGGACTAGCGGGGGGACTCCGGAGGAGGGGAACGCAGTATTTT. Encoded protein: CASSESIGLAGGLRRRGTQYF.

The chain is built from TRBV11-2 and TRBJ1-2, with TRBD1 as a possible D gene (6 bases). The V gene lost 1 base and the J gene lost 4 bases, with 10 bases spanning the gap. CDR3 length: 14 amino acids. Germline CDR1 is SGHAT and CDR2 is FQNNGV. This CDR3 is CASSLVQGPYGYTF. In DNA form, the CDR3 reads TGTGCCAGCAGCTTAGTACAGGGCCCCTATGGCTACACCTTC. Supplemented by reference TRBV11-2 and TRBJ1-2, the full variable domain reads EAGVAQSPRYKIIEKRQSVAFWCNPISGHATLYWYQQILGQGPKLLIQFQNNGVVDDSQLPKDRFSAERLKGVDSTLKIQPAKLEDSAVYLCASSLVQGPYGYTFGSGTRLTVV.

The DNA for the CDR3 is TGTGCCAGCCTCGGTTCTAGTCAAGCCAAAAACATTCAGTACTTC. Amino acid sequence: CASLGSSQAKNIQYF. V gene TRBV28 combines with J gene TRBJ2-4; D unresolved. This CDR3 is built from 15 residues. The ends were cut back, 8 bases at V and 0 bases at J, with 14 bases in the middle. Germline CDR1 and CDR2: MDHEN and SYDVKM. Full variable domain (outside the CDR3, taken from reference TRBV28 and TRBJ2-4): DVKVTQSSRYLVKRTGEKVFLECVQDMDHENMFWYRQDPGLGLRLIYFSYDVKMKEKGDIPEGYSVSREKKERFSLILESASTNQTSMYLCASLGSSQAKNIQYFGAGTRLSVL.

The chain is built from TRBV29-1 and TRBJ2-7, with TRBD1 matching over 7 bases. CDR3 length: 14 amino acids. V lost 1 base, J lost 3 bases, and 6 bases stayed unmatched. Germline CDR1 SQVTM, CDR2 ANQGSEA. Written as DNA, the CDR3 is TGCAGCGTTGAAGGAGGGGACAGCCGCTACGAGCAGTACTTC. This codes for CSVEGGDSRYEQYF.

This clone was seen a single time. This chain links TRBV5-1 with TRBJ2-1; possible D gene TRBD2, 5 bases. The length of the CDR3 is 13 residues. In germline, CDR1 is SGHRS, CDR2 YFSETQ. Deletions cut 3 bases from V and 8 bases from J, with 12 bases between. The chain's CDR3 is CASSSTEAHEQFF. The CDR3 coding sequence is TGCGCCAGCAGCTCCACGGAGGCCCATGAGCAGTTCTTC. The full variable domain, in which reference TRBV5-1 and TRBJ2-1 provide the parts outside the CDR3, is KAGVTQTPRYLIKTRGQQVTLSCSPISGHRSVSWYQQTPGQGLQFLFEYFSETQRNKGNFPGRFSGRQFSNSRSEMNVSTLELGDSALYLCASSSTEAHEQFFGPGTRLTVL.